A selection of T cell receptor beta chains follows, all from one sample in a study of cytomegalovirus exposure and HLA in healthy donors. Here immunoSEQ multiplex PCR was the method, and the copy in TCRdb shows in-frame clones only, minus some. The table records approximately 150,000 clones, around 85% of them present only once. The sample comprised PBMCs. The receptors were sampled from a woman under 40 in good health and CMV-seronegative. Both conserved end residues are part of each CDR3. D genes are given only for firm matches. Expanded clones are given a class, and other clones once, few, many or no size at all.

length: 17; J: TRBJ1-5; V: TRBV19; size: few; D: NA; DNA: TGTGCCAGTATCGGGACCCCGGGCAGGGGTCGGGATCAGCCCCAGCATTTT; CDR3: CASIGTPGRGRDQPQHF
length: 13; J: TRBJ2-7; V: TRBV5-1; size: NA; D: TRBD2; DNA: TGCGCCAGCAGCTTGATAGCGGGAGTCGAGCAGTACTTC; CDR3: CASSLIAGVEQYF
length: 16; J: TRBJ2-7; V: TRBV6-1; size: NA; D: NA; DNA: TGTGCCAGCAGTGACAGGGGAGGGCCGGGCTCCTACGAGCAGTACTTC; CDR3: CASSDRGGPGSYEQYF
length: 17; J: TRBJ1-1; V: TRBV5-1; size: NA; D: NA; DNA: TGCGCCAGCAGCCCGAGACTGGCCGACGGATCAAACACTGAAGCTTTCTTT; CDR3: CASSPRLADGSNTEAFF
length: 14; J: TRBJ2-2; V: TRBV9; size: NA; D: NA; DNA: TGTGCCAGCGGGTCTGCGGGTAACACCGGGGAGCTGTTTTTT; CDR3: CASGSAGNTGELFF
length: 11; J: TRBJ2-1; V: TRBV7-6; size: NA; D: NA; DNA: TGTGCCAGCAGCTTAGGGGCTGAGCAGTTCTTC; CDR3: CASSLGAEQFF
length: 15; J: TRBJ1-2; V: TRBV7-2; size: NA; D: TRBD1; DNA: TGTGCCAGCAGCTTGAGTGGGACAGGGTTGGGTGGCTACACCTTC; CDR3: CASSLSGTGLGGYTF
length: 16; J: TRBJ1-2; V: TRBV18; size: NA; D: TRBD1; DNA: TGTGCCAGCTTATCCATGACAGGGCTTCCTAACTATGGCTACACCTTC; CDR3: CASLSMTGLPNYGYTF
length: 15; J: TRBJ1-3; V: TRBV6-6; size: NA; D: NA; DNA: TGTGCCAGCAGTTCCGCGGGAAGCTCTGGAAACACCATATATTTT; CDR3: CASSSAGSSGNTIYF
length: 17; J: TRBJ2-2; V: TRBV5-1; size: NA; D: NA; DNA: TGCGCCAGCTTAGGGGTCCTAGGGAAATCGAACACCGGGGAGCTGTTTTTT; CDR3: CASLGVLGKSNTGELFF
length: 16; J: TRBJ1-1; V: TRBV5-4; size: NA; D: NA; DNA: TGTGCCAGCAGCCTCGGCTCCAGGGGATCTTACACTGAAGCTTTCTTT; CDR3: CASSLGSRGSYTEAFF
length: 15; J: TRBJ1-2; V: TRBV4-3; size: NA; D: TRBD1; DNA: TGCGCCAGCAGCCAAGATACGGGACAGGGAAGTGGTTACACCTTC; CDR3: CASSQDTGQGSGYTF
length: 12; J: TRBJ2-2; V: TRBV29-1; size: NA; D: TRBD1; DNA: TGCAGCGTTACAGGGGGCACCGGGGAGCTGTTTTTT; CDR3: CSVTGGTGELFF
length: 13; J: TRBJ1-2; V: TRBV29-1; size: NA; D: TRBD1; DNA: TGCAGCGTGCGGACAGGAGATAACTATGGCTACACCTTC; CDR3: CSVRTGDNYGYTF
length: 15; J: TRBJ2-7; V: TRBV7-2; size: NA; D: NA; DNA: TGTGCCAGCAGCTTAGGGGCCCCAGACTACTACGAGCAGTACTTC; CDR3: CASSLGAPDYYEQYF
length: 12; J: TRBJ2-7; V: TRBV7-9; size: NA; D: NA; DNA: TGTGCCAGCAGCGCGGCCCTCTACGAGCAGTACTTC; CDR3: CASSAALYEQYF
length: 16; J: TRBJ2-2; V: TRBV6-1; size: once; D: NA; DNA: TGTGCCAGCAGTGAAAAAGGAGGTCAACCCACCGGGGAGCTGTTTTTT; CDR3: CASSEKGGQPTGELFF
length: 13; J: TRBJ1-1; V: TRBV15; size: few; D: NA; DNA: TGTGCCACCAGCAGACCGAATTCCGGTGAAGCTTTCTTT; CDR3: CATSRPNSGEAFF
length: 16; J: TRBJ2-7; V: TRBV18; size: NA; D: TRBD1; DNA: TGTGCCAGCTCACCAAGGGACAGGGGCCCGGTGTACGAGCAGTACTTC; CDR3: CASSPRDRGPVYEQYF
length: 15; J: TRBJ2-7; V: TRBV27; size: NA; D: NA; DNA: TGTGCCAGCAGTTCCTACCGGGAGTCTTTATACGAGCAGTACTTC; CDR3: CASSSYRESLYEQYF
length: 18; J: TRBJ2-1; V: TRBV4-3; size: NA; D: TRBD1; DNA: TGCGCCAGCAGCCAAGTCGGTTGGGAACAGGGGAGAGACAATGAGCAGTTCTTC; CDR3: CASSQVGWEQGRDNEQFF
length: 13; J: TRBJ2-7; V: TRBV5-6; size: NA; D: NA; DNA: TGTGCCAGCAGCTTGACAGGAACCTACGAGCAGTACTTC; CDR3: CASSLTGTYEQYF
length: 16; J: TRBJ2-3; V: TRBV13; size: NA; D: TRBD2; DNA: TGTGCCAGCAGCCGGGCAGCGGGGCTCAGCACAGATACGCAGTATTTT; CDR3: CASSRAAGLSTDTQYF
length: 13; J: TRBJ1-2; V: TRBV29-1; size: NA; D: TRBD1; DNA: TGCAGCGTTGAAAGGGGACAGGGGGCTGGCTACACCTTC; CDR3: CSVERGQGAGYTF
length: 16; J: TRBJ1-2; V: TRBV7-9; size: NA; D: TRBD1; DNA: TGTGCCAGCAGCTACCCTGAGAGGGACAGGGGGCTCGGCTACACCTTC; CDR3: CASSYPERDRGLGYTF
length: 15; J: TRBJ2-1; V: TRBV6-5; size: NA; D: TRBD1; DNA: TGTGCCAGCAGCCCGAGACAGGGGCTTCTCAATGAGCAGTTCTTC; CDR3: CASSPRQGLLNEQFF
length: 15; J: TRBJ2-2; V: TRBV18; size: NA; D: TRBD1; DNA: TGTGCCAGCTCGCGTGACAGGGGGCCAGGCGGGGAGCTGTTTTTT; CDR3: CASSRDRGPGGELFF